These T cell receptor beta chains were read from a single sample in a study of vaccination and CD4 T cells after COVID-19. Which antigens these TCRs recognize remains unknown. TCRdb passed the PCR reads through MiXCR, listing each CDR3 protein once. The table records some 17,000 distinct CDR3 sequences, around 47% of them present only once. Sequenced material: CD4+ T cells from blood, cultured in vitro, taken before SARS-CoV-2 vaccination. The receptor set was obtained from a human donor who had recovered from COVID-19. Each CDR3 is given with its conserved first and last residue. The order of the fields is J gene, V gene, CDR3 length, clone size, D gene, CDR3 DNA, CDR3 protein. A D gene is named only where the DNA matches it firmly. Expanded clones are given a class, and other clones once, few, many or no size at all.

J: TRBJ2-7; V: TRBV6-1; length: 9; size: NA; D: NA; DNA: TGTGCCATACCCTACGAGCAGTACTTC; CDR3: CAIPYEQYF
J: TRBJ1-1; V: TRBV18; length: 14; size: NA; D: NA; DNA: TGTGCCAGCTCACCCGAGAGGTCTAACACTGAAGCTTTCTTT; CDR3: CASSPERSNTEAFF
J: TRBJ1-2; V: TRBV28; length: 17; size: NA; D: TRBD1; DNA: TGTGCCAGCAGTCCTGCCGGGACAGCGCGCTATAACTATGGCTACACCTTC; CDR3: CASSPAGTARYNYGYTF
J: TRBJ2-5; V: TRBV6-2/TRBV6-3; length: 13; size: few; D: NA; DNA: TGTGCCAGCAGTACCGCCAGCAGAGAGACCCAGTACTTC; CDR3: CASSTASRETQYF
J: TRBJ1-1; V: TRBV7-3; length: 16; size: few; D: TRBD1; DNA: TGTGCCAGCAGCTCCAAGGACAGGGGAAGGAACACTGAAGCTTTCTTT; CDR3: CASSSKDRGRNTEAFF
J: TRBJ1-3; V: TRBV7-2; length: 16; size: NA; D: NA; DNA: TGTGCCAGCAGCTTAGATGGAGGACTCTCTGGAAACACCATATATTTT; CDR3: CASSLDGGLSGNTIYF
J: TRBJ1-4; V: TRBV11-3; length: 17; size: NA; D: NA; DNA: TGTGCCAGCAGCTTAAATTCGGTTGGAGGGATGAGTGAAAAACTGTTTTTT; CDR3: CASSLNSVGGMSEKLFF
J: TRBJ1-1; V: TRBV20-1; length: 14; size: NA; D: NA; DNA: TGCAGTGCTTCCAATCCAGGGAGAGAAATTGAAGCTTTCTTT; CDR3: CSASNPGREIEAFF
J: TRBJ2-6; V: TRBV2; length: 15; size: NA; D: NA; DNA: TGTGCCAGCAGTGAAGCAGGTACTGGGGCCAACGTCCTGACTTTC; CDR3: CASSEAGTGANVLTF
J: TRBJ1-1; V: TRBV9; length: 19; size: NA; D: TRBD1; DNA: TGTGCCAGCAGCCCTAGTCTGGGGACAGGGGGCGCCTGGAACACTGAAGCTTTCTTT; CDR3: CASSPSLGTGGAWNTEAFF
J: TRBJ1-5; V: TRBV19; length: 14; size: NA; D: NA; DNA: TGTGCCAGTAGTACCTTGGGGGCAAATCAGCCCCAGCATTTT; CDR3: CASSTLGANQPQHF
J: TRBJ2-2; V: TRBV18; length: 12; size: NA; D: NA; DNA: TGTGCCAGCTCACCGCTCACCGGGGAGCTGTTTTTT; CDR3: CASSPLTGELFF
J: TRBJ2-7; V: TRBV7-8; length: 14; size: NA; D: NA; DNA: TGTGCCAGCAGCATGTCCGGGACTCCCTACGAGCAGTACTTC; CDR3: CASSMSGTPYEQYF
J: TRBJ2-5; V: TRBV11-1; length: 16; size: few; D: TRBD2; DNA: TGTGCCAGCAGCCTGACTAGCGGGGGGGCCGGAGAGACCCAGTACTTC; CDR3: CASSLTSGGAGETQYF
J: TRBJ1-2; V: TRBV7-2; length: 13; size: few; D: TRBD1; DNA: TGTGCCAGCAGCCCGACAGGGGGTTATGGCTACACCTTC; CDR3: CASSPTGGYGYTF
J: TRBJ1-1; V: TRBV11-3; length: 14; size: NA; D: NA; DNA: TGTGCCAGCAGCTTAGGCAGGGGGAACACTGAAGCTTTCTTT; CDR3: CASSLGRGNTEAFF
J: TRBJ2-3; V: TRBV7-9; length: 17; size: NA; D: TRBD2; DNA: TGTGCCAGCAGCTTAGCGAAATCGGGAGGGCCTAGTCGTACGCAGTATTTT; CDR3: CASSLAKSGGPSRTQYF
J: TRBJ1-5; V: TRBV20-1; length: 15; size: NA; D: TRBD1; DNA: TGCAGTGCTAGGCTCGGGACAGCGAGCAATCAGCCCCAGCATTTT; CDR3: CSARLGTASNQPQHF
J: TRBJ2-1; V: TRBV15; length: 15; size: NA; D: NA; DNA: TGTGCCACCAGCAGTGAGGGGGAAACCTACAATGAGCAGTTCTTC; CDR3: CATSSEGETYNEQFF
J: TRBJ2-5; V: TRBV6-2/TRBV6-3; length: 15; size: once; D: TRBD2; DNA: TGTGCCAGTCGGGTAGCGGGGTCCGGCCAAGAGACCCAGTACTTC; CDR3: CASRVAGSGQETQYF
J: TRBJ1-2; V: TRBV15; length: 12; size: few; D: TRBD1; DNA: TGTGCCACCAGCGGACAGGGACAGGAGTACACCTTC; CDR3: CATSGQGQEYTF
J: TRBJ1-2; V: TRBV18; length: 16; size: NA; D: NA; DNA: TGTGCCAGCTCACCACCGAGCGCGGGGACCTACTATGGCTACACCTTC; CDR3: CASSPPSAGTYYGYTF
J: TRBJ2-6; V: TRBV19; length: 16; size: NA; D: NA; DNA: TGTGCCAGTAGCCGAGGGAGTCACTCTGGGGCCAACGTCCTGACTTTC; CDR3: CASSRGSHSGANVLTF
J: TRBJ1-2; V: TRBV28; length: 14; size: few; D: NA; DNA: TGTGCCAGCAGTTGGACCGAGCTGGGGAATGGCTACACCTTC; CDR3: CASSWTELGNGYTF
J: TRBJ2-5; V: TRBV28; length: 14; size: NA; D: NA; DNA: TGTGCCAGCAGTTTGAACACAGGGATTGAGACCCAGTACTTC; CDR3: CASSLNTGIETQYF
J: TRBJ1-2; V: TRBV2; length: 13; size: NA; D: NA; DNA: TGTGCCAGCACCCTCAACGGATACTATGGCTACACCTTC; CDR3: CASTLNGYYGYTF
J: TRBJ2-4; V: TRBV20-1; length: 11; size: NA; D: NA; DNA: TGCAGTCCATCCGACAAAAACATTCAGTACTTC; CDR3: CSPSDKNIQYF
J: TRBJ2-2; V: TRBV29-1; length: 14; size: few; D: NA; DNA: TGCAGCGTTGGCGGGGGCCGGGGCACCGGGGAGCTGTTTTTT; CDR3: CSVGGGRGTGELFF
J: TRBJ2-3; V: TRBV10-3; length: 17; size: NA; D: TRBD2; DNA: TGTGCCATCAGGGGAACCGGGACTAGCGGAAACACAGATACGCAGTATTTT; CDR3: CAIRGTGTSGNTDTQYF